This T cell receptor (beta chain) was profiled in a study of T cell responses to AZD1222 COVID-19 vaccine. Broader study findings: Unmutated variant regions are reportedly targeted by nearly half of spike-specific TCRs.

This CDR3 is 17 amino acids long. Germline V lookup: CDR1 LGHDT, CDR2 YNNKEL (reference sequence). Trimming shortened V by 3 bases and J by 2 bases, and 17 bases separated the two germline ends. Regarding this clone: Its antigen is still unknown.

The data were produced by immunoSEQ multiplex PCR, yet TCRdb's version contains in-frame clones alone and is incomplete. The table lists about 110,000 clones, roughly 90% of them singletons. The rearrangement links TRBV3-1 (or the pseudogene TRBV3-2) to TRBJ1-5, with TRBD1 as a possible D gene (5 bases). Material: peripheral blood, obtained 28 days after the second AZD1222 dose. This receptor was identified in an adult who received the AZD1222 COVID-19 vaccine. The CDR3 sequence: CASSQVSHPGRNQPQHF. The CDR3 DNA reads TGTGCCAGCAGCCAGGTTTCTCACCCGGGGCGCAATCAGCCCCAGCATTTT.